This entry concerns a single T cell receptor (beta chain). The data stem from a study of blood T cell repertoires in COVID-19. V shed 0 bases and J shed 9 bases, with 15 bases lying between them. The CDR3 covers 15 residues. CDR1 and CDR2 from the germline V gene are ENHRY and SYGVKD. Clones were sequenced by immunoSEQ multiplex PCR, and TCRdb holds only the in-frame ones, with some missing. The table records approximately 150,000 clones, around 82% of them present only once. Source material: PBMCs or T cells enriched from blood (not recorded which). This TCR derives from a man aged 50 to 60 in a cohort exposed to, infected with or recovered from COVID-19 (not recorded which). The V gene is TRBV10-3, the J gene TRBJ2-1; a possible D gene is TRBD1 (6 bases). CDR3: CAISESNPGVSEQFF. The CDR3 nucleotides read TGTGCCATCAGTGAGTCTAATCCAGGGGTCAGTGAGCAGTTCTTC.